Detailed here is one T cell receptor (beta chain). This clone turned up a few times. This clone's antigen is unknown. No base quality values were provided; no much bigger clone lies one nucleotide off. Library creation used the immunoSEQ multiplex PCR assay. A mixture of 60 forward primers for TCR Vbeta segments and 13 reverse primers for TCR Jbeta segments was used in the multiplex PCR. A multiplex PCR assay on genomic DNA amplified the CDR3 region of rearranged TCR beta genes. The Illumina HiSeq System was used to sequence the amplified TCR beta libraries as 87-base-pair reads. On the authors' methods: In a later analysis, around 80 million unique TCR beta chains were counted across the 500 to 700 repertoires, and roughly 11 million of these chains were shared by at least two donors. To remove PCR and sequencing errors, raw reads were error-corrected and collapsed into unique sequences using a nearest-neighbor algorithm that merged closely related sequences. V, D and J gene segments were assigned by aligning CDR3 sequences to IMGT reference sequences. For a sequence to be retained, a match of at least six nucleotides to both a V gene segment and a J gene segment was required. Rearrangements were called productive when the CDR3 lacked stop codons and stayed in frame with V and J; all others were non-productive. CDR3 was defined according to IMGT convention as the region running from the second conserved V-encoded cysteine to the conserved J-encoded phenylalanine. The earlier analysis of around 640 of the donors excluded sequences that lacked an unambiguous match to a single V gene segment. An earlier analysis of several hundred of the donors called V segments functional above 56.7% productive rearrangements and segregating when the between-donor standard deviation exceeded 5%. A statistical classification framework was built for diagnosing cytomegalovirus status from the catalog of TCR beta chain sequences. V and J gene assignment, in a later analysis, came from comparing TCR nucleotide sequences with IMGT/GENE-DB human TR gene sequences. In a later analysis, CDR3 sequences and most-parsimonious VDJ recombination scenarios were assigned using the TCRdist pipeline. A later analysis defined each TCR beta chain by its CDR3 amino acid sequence plus V-gene family, and excluded reads lacking a unique V-gene family. A later analysis removed roughly 590 highly shared, low-generation-probability nucleotide sequences to deal with suspected cross-contamination and a sequencing artifact. A later analysis calculated a clonal expansion index for each public chain from normalized within-repertoire ranks of inferred template counts. In a later analysis, generation probabilities were computed with a VDJ recombination model fitted to out-of-frame rearrangements, and the resulting probabilities were checked against IGoR. In a later analysis, hypergeometric tests were used to score TCR-TCR, TCR-HLA and TCR-CMV co-occurrence, with a repertoire-size bias correction applied to TCR pairs. To estimate false discovery rates, a later analysis permuted the HLA or CMV assignments 20 times. In a later analysis, co-occurring TCRs were grouped using DBSCAN, and TCRdist sequence similarity was added for clustering within HLA-allele-positive subsets. Repertoires with fewer than 30,000 or more than 120,000 public chains, plus five repertoires with anomalous nucleotide sharing, were excluded from co-occurrence clustering. Here the immuneACCESS table is served through TCRdb, limited to in-frame sequences with V and J called. Missing clones are a known gap in these copies; in checked studies unresolved V genes cover under half, and the rest lacks a known reason. That table supplies the V and J calls and clone size; D and trimming were determined from the DNA. Here the sample has approximately 130,000 clones; 55% to 80% occur a single time. Less than 3% of the sample belongs to the ten largest clones.

These data come from a study of cytomegalovirus exposure and HLA in healthy donors (dated 2017 in TCRdb). About the investigation overall: In an earlier analysis of 450 to 750 of the donors, around 290 Gb of sequence data and some 120 million unique TCR beta sequences from 150 million to 200 million T cells were reported. About 300 gigabases of sequencing data and 78 million or so unique TCR sequences were included in an early release covering about 600 HLA-typed donors. Of the approximately 370 genotyped donors, 75% to 85% were placed in the genetic ancestry cluster associated with self-reported Caucasian donors. The aim of the study was to test whether cataloging public T cell receptors could identify signatures of past pathogen exposure. The T cell repertoires of some 700 subjects were profiled by immunosequencing and related to cytomegalovirus serostatus. Along with the approximately 650-subject first cohort, a separate validation cohort of over a hundred different subjects was used. High-throughput TCR immunosequencing, statistical association of individual TCRs with disease status, and machine learning were combined to predict cytomegalovirus infection status. To study patterns of TCR occurrence, a later analysis re-analyzed previously published TCR beta repertoires from 650 to 750 donors and added high-resolution HLA genotyping. Rather than using new phenotypic data, the later analysis identified candidate immune exposures from TCR beta sequences and from how often those sequences occurred across donors. To decide whether each TCR beta V gene segment behaved as functional or pseudogenic, an earlier analysis of some 580 of the donors relied on high-throughput TCR beta sequencing. Donor age, sex, ethnicity and CMV serostatus were compiled together with the repertoire data. A later genetic analysis used genome-wide SNP genotypes for about 65% of the roughly 670 donors, treating that subset as a discovery cohort. Every repertoire in the discovery cohort had been generated on one and the same sequencing platform. Class I and class II HLA loci were covered by the typing at four-digit resolution. The number of typed donors differed by locus: roughly 629-630 for A, B, C, DRB1 and DQB1; 500 to 550 for DQA1; roughly 600 for DPA1; and roughly 470 for DPB1. Because of strong linkage in the cohort, roughly five DR-DQ haplotypes were treated as single units for association and clustering. Among almost 400 genotyped donors of the cohort, an average of approximately 240,000 unique TCR beta nucleotide sequences were sequenced per donor, roughly 20% of them non-productive.

General findings and caveats noted by the study authors: Specific HLA alleles were associated with around 18,000 TCR beta sequences at a false discovery rate of 0.05 in a later analysis. About 15 rarely observed V segments, including chromosome 9 orphons, were excluded from the earlier analysis of a few hundred of the donors because counts were too low. According to a later analysis, most CMV-associated TCR beta chains appeared to be HLA-restricted, and the HLA associations seemed to be driven largely by CMV exposure. The only immune exposure information available for the cohort was CMV serostatus. Because some donors lacked HLA typing at each locus, the association tests relied only on the typed subset. A total of about 180 TCR beta chains were listed by the study as associated with cytomegalovirus. Because the 87-base-pair reads could not distinguish some IMGT-functional V segments, including TRBV6-2 and TRBV6-3, those segments were excluded. In vitro tests confirmed that a few of the cytomegalovirus-associated TCR beta chains recognize cytomegalovirus antigens. The authors suggested that the approach could potentially be extended to other disease states and immunological phenotypes. A later analysis found that HLA-associated TCR beta chains were more clonally expanded and had lower generation probabilities than equally common non-associated chains. In a later analysis, the rate of TCR association differed among HLA loci, with DRB1 alleles having the most associated TCRs and HLA-C alleles having the fewest. Sequencing depth was assumed to be roughly uniform across donors in the presence/absence analyses, though that assumption may not hold. In this cohort, only TCR beta chains were sequenced, and detectable features were limited by the absence of alpha or paired-chain data. V-gene and J-gene trimming of TCR beta chains was associated with a missense DCLRE1C variant in a later genetic analysis, and the association was replicated in an independent cohort. Linkage disequilibrium might explain the correlated functional status among segregating V segments, but an unknown experimental factor could not be excluded. In an earlier analysis of more than 500 of the donors, most TCR beta V segments appeared in productive rearrangements about 87% or about 30% of the time, broadly matching IMGT annotations. Assigning TCR associations to individual alleles was difficult when HLA alleles, especially DR and DQ, strongly co-occurred. In a later genetic analysis, fewer N-insertions in productive TCRs were reported among donors in an Asian-associated ancestry cluster than the roughly 700-donor mean. Most TCR sequences were observed very rarely across donors, whereas some public TCRs were present in many individuals. In a later analysis, several top co-occurrence clusters were reported to appear linked to parvovirus B19, influenza, CMV and Epstein-Barr virus. A group of highly shared sequence variants was considered likely to be a technical artifact of the sequencing pipeline. A further reported finding was that TCR beta sequences accurately predicted the HLA-A and HLA-B alleles for most subjects in the first cohort. The classifier was reported to diagnose cytomegalovirus status with high specificity and sensitivity in both the original cohort and the validation cohort.

The cohort was made up of roughly 670 healthy bone marrow donors. All cohort members were sampled while nominally healthy, although unrecorded immune exposures were likely present. The donor was CMV seronegative and was included in the group of a few hundred seronegative cohort members. A peripheral blood sample was collected from each donor, and TCR beta sequencing was performed on peripheral blood mononuclear cells. Genomic DNA was extracted from the blood cell samples with the Qiagen DNeasy Blood Extraction Kit. The trim is 3 bases for V and 7 bases for J, with a gap of 10 bases between the germline ends. For CDR1 and CDR2, the germline V gene (reference sequence) lists GTSNPN and SVGIG. The CDR3 has 11 amino acids, counting the end cysteine and phenylalanine. Only the CDR3 DNA is retained, 33 bases long and in frame from the first base.

Recombination connected TRBV30 to TRBJ2-7; TRBD2 is a weak D gene call, 6 bases matching. Sequenced input: PBMCs. The TCR comes from a middle-aged woman in good health and CMV-seronegative. The sequenced DNA is TGTGCCTGGAGAGCGGGTACGGAGCAGTACTTC. It codes for CAWRAGTEQYF.